This T cell receptor beta chain emerged from a study of cytomegalovirus exposure and HLA in healthy donors. Germline CDR1 and CDR2: ENHRY and SYGVKD. This CDR3 is 11 amino acids long. The V and J ends lost 6 bases and 9 bases respectively, with 8 bases between them. The PCR ran on 60 Vbeta and 13 Jbeta primers. Measured with immunoSEQ multiplex PCR; TCRdb has only the in-frame clones, and not every one. The sample records fewer than 200,000 clones, under 90% being singletons. A remark on this clone: Its antigen remains unknown.

The study, taken as a whole, reports: In a later analysis, compared with equally common non-associated chains, HLA-associated beta chains were more expanded. Accounts indicate the classifier identified cytomegalovirus status with strong specificity and sensitivity.

Sequenced: PBMCs. The receptor comes from a male donor in good health and CMV-seronegative. The chain combines TRBV10-3 with TRBJ2-2; D uncertain. The DNA of the CDR3 is TGTGCCATCAGCTCGGAGAGGGAGCTGTTTTTT. The encoded protein is CAISSERELFF.